This TCR beta chain stems from a study of Tregs in tolerant kidney transplant recipients (dated by TCRdb to the late 2010s). Background on the whole study: The transplants used related donors with nonmyeloablative bone marrow transplantation, and mixed chimerism in the human trials was transient. TCRbeta sequencing was used in the study to identify donor-specific regulatory T cells before combined kidney and bone marrow transplantation, and the identified cells were then tracked after transplant.

For TCRbeta CDR3 sequencing, genomic DNA from the sorted cells was extracted using the QIAGEN DNeasy Blood and Tissue Kit. Through immunoSEQ, high-throughput TCRbeta CDR3 sequencing was done commercially, including PCR amplification with internal controls and bias correction. The paper's data handling went like this. Unique productive TCRbeta sequences were defined by CDR3 nucleotide sequence when primers matched and otherwise by CDR3 amino acid sequence together with Vbeta and Jbeta genes. As a correction for sorting error, sequences shared between sorted populations at a frequency ratio of 2:1 or less were discarded, and the remaining shared sequences were assigned to the higher population. A sequence was defined as donor-reactive if the sequence was expanded at least 5-fold in CFSE-low cells compared with unstimulated cells and had a frequency of at least 0.01% in CFSE-low cells. Repertoire divergence was quantified by Jensen-Shannon divergence using the top 100 TCRbeta sequences ranked by frequency. For samples with multiple sequencing runs, sorting error was corrected in each run separately before the runs were combined. TCRdb took this table from immuneACCESS and kept in-frame rearrangements with V and J called. Such tables lack part of the clones; where checked against another copy, unresolved V genes explain under half of the gap, and the rest is unexplained. The D gene and trimming were derived from the DNA, and the V and J assignments and clone size from that table. Present in this sample are about 14,000 clones, 80% of which were seen just once. In total, the top ten clones hold around 1.5% of the sample.

Study-level results and caveats: Biological reproducibility was not examined directly, but technical replication error appeared to be minimal. For some patients, the PCR primers changed as time went on, which meant samples from those patients could not be compared with one another at the nucleotide level. Donor-specific Treg expansion was found to exceed global Treg expansion in tolerant patients, suggesting antigen-driven rather than nonspecific expansion. Because the study included only a small number of patients, the results must be confirmed in larger populations and under other immunosuppression protocols. Expanding Tregs with activated donor B cells appeared to identify the most biologically relevant and donor-specific TCRbeta repertoire.

Including the terminal cysteine and phenylalanine, the CDR3 comprises 14 residues. Only the CDR3 DNA stays, 42 bases, in frame from base 1. Sequences SGHRS (CDR1) and YFSETQ (CDR2) are obtained from the germline V gene. V ends up 4 bases short and J 5 bases short, with an unmatched junction base count of 9. A word on this clone: Its antigen specificity is not known. No qualities accompany the bases; no much larger clone lies one base away.

The intended sense of this specimen's time point label: blood sample drawn before combined kidney and bone marrow transplant. Thawed PBMCs were FACS-sorted into unstimulated Tregs (CD4+CD25+CD127-), CD4+ non-Tregs (CD4+CD25-), CD4 cells and CD8 cells. Before Treg sorting, thawed PBMCs were rested overnight at 37°C with around 210 IU/ml IL-2. 4 combined kidney and bone marrow transplant recipients from the ITN036ST trial were included as patients, and samples were available only from these trial subjects. Healthy control blood was processed to PBMCs with a Ficoll density gradient and then cryopreserved, whereas patient PBMCs were collected both before and after transplant.

The V and J genes are TRBV5-1 and TRBJ2-7; 7 bases in the junction line up with TRBD2. The sequence came from a human donor who received a combined kidney and bone marrow transplant. Sequencing was performed on Tregs from blood, taken before the transplant. The CDR3 protein is CASSGSRGRHEQYF. The bases read TGCGCCAGCAGCGGTTCGCGGGGGAGACACGAGCAGTACTTC.